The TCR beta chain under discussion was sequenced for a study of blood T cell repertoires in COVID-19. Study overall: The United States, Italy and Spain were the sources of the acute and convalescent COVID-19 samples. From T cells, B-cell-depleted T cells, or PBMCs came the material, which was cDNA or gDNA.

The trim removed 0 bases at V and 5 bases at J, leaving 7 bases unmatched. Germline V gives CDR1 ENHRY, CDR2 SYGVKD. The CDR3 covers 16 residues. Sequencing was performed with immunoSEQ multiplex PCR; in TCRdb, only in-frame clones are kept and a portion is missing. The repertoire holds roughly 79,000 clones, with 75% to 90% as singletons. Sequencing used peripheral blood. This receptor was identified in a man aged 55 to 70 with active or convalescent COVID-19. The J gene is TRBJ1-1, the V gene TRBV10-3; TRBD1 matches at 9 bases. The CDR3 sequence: CAISESNNRGQTEAFF. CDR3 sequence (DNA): TGTGCCATCAGTGAGTCGAATAACAGGGGGCAGACTGAAGCTTTCTTT.